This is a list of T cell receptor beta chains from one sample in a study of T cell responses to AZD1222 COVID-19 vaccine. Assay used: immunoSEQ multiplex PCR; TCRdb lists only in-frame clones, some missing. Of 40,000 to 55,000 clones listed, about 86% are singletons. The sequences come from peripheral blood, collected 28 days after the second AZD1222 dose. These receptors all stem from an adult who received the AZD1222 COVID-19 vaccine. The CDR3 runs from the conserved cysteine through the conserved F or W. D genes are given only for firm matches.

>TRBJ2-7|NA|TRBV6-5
CASSLGPTDQYEQYF
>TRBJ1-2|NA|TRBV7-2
CASSLTGTRYGYTF
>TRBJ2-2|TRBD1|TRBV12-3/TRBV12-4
CASSLTGSGELFF
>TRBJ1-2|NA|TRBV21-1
CASSWAGAVFNYGYTF
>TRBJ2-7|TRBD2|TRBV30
CAWSGGLAGVDEQYF
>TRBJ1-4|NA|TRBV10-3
CAISESEALTTNEKLFF
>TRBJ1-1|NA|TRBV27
CASRHTTGLGAEAFF
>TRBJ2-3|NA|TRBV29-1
CSGDLGAADTQYF
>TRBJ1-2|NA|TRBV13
CASSLEQGNYGYTF
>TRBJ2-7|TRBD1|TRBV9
CASSLGTGTYEQYF
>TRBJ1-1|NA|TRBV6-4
CASSNTRGTEAFF
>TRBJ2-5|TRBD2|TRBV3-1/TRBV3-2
CASSQVTSSPETQYF
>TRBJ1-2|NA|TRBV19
CASSPIQTIF
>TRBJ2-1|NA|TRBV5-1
CASSLLGAEQFF
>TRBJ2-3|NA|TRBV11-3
CASSSDREGTDTQYF
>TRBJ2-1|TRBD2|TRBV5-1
CASSLSGTSHNEQFF
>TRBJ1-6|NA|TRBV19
CASREGLGTASSYNSPLHF
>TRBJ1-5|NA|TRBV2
CASSGLGAANQPQHF
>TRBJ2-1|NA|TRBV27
CASSSWSGNNEQFF
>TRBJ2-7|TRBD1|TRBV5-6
CASSLAGQGPHEQYF
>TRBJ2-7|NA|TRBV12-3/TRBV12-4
CASSLSVSYEQYF
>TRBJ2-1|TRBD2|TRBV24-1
CATSEAGTNDEQFF
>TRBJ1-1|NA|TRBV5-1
CASSWMVALNTEAFF
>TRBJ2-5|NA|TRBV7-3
CASSLNGADQETQYF
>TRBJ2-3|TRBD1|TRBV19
CASSILGQGTDTQYF